This record looks at one TCR beta chain sequence and its context. There are 14 residues in the CDR3. The germline V and J ends were trimmed by 1 base and 1 base, with 7 bases remaining between them. The germline CDR1 and CDR2 sequences are GTSNPN and SVGIG (reference sequence). In the original workflow: Reference gene primer amplification yielded estimated nucleated cell counts. Using immunoSEQ multiplex PCR, the repertoire was profiled, and TCRdb retains in-frame clones only, with some absent. Clone size and the V and J calls come from that table; the DNA yielded D and trimming. The profile shows 120,000 to 150,000 clones, 80% to 90% of them singletons. The sample comes from a study of blood T cell repertoires in COVID-19. About the research overall: The study drew acute and convalescent COVID-19 samples from the United States, Italy and Spain. T cells, B-cell-depleted T cells, or PBMCs provided the cDNA or gDNA that served as material.

V usage is TRBV30 and J usage is TRBJ1-4; D unresolved. This TCR derives from a human donor with acute or convalescent COVID-19. The donor label of this sample is uncertain. Sequenced: peripheral blood. In nucleotides, the CDR3 is TGTGCCTGGAGTGCCCCACAAACTAATGAAAAACTGTTTTTT. It encodes CAWSAPQTNEKLFF.